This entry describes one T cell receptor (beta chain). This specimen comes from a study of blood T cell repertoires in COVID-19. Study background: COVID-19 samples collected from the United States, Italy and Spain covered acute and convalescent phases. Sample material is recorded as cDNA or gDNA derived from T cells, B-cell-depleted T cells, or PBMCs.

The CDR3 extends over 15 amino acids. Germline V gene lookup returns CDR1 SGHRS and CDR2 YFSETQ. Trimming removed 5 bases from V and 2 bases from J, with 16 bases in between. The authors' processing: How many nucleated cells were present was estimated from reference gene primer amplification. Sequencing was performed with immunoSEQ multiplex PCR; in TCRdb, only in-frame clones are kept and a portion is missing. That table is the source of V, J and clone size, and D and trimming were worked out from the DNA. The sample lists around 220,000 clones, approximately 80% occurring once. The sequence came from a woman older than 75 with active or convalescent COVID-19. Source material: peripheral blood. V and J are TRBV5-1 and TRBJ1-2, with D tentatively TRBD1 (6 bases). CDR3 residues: CASRYRDTSNYGYTF. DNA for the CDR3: TGCGCCAGCAGATACCGGGACACATCAAACTATGGCTACACCTTC.